This T cell receptor (beta chain) came from a study of T-cell memory formation after mild COVID-19. cDNA libraries for TCR alpha and TCR beta, carrying sample barcodes and UMIs, came from 5'RACE with constant-segment primers. TCRdb fed the 5' RACE reads into MiXCR, producing one record per CDR3 protein. Of a few hundred thousand distinct CDR3 sequences detected, 15% to 20% appear once; the ten largest clones hold about a fifth. The CDR3 has 12 amino acids. V was clipped by 0 bases and J by 9 bases; unmatched bases: 4. CDR1 and CDR2 (germline): DFQATT, SNEGSKA (reference sequence). The receptor's source is a man between 18 and 35 years old who had mild COVID-19 (a few samples of this study predate the infection). Cell type and time point are not known. The chain recombines TRBV20-1 with TRBJ2-5; 7 positions match TRBD1. The sample comprised PBMCs or a T cell subset sorted from them (not recorded which). This CDR3 reads CSAREQGRAQYF. CDR3 nucleotides: TGCAGTGCTAGAGAACAGGGGCGGGCCCAGTACTTC.